A single sample gave rise to the 2 T cell receptor beta chains below, sequenced in a study of shared clonotypes between healthy human individuals. TCRdb's copy holds only in-frame clones and misses some; the assay was immunoSEQ multiplex PCR. The profile shows about 1 million clones, approximately 68% of them singletons. Sequencing used memory CD4+ T cells sorted from blood. The subset denotes: CD45RA-negative fraction. These receptors were collected from a man aged 18 to 35 in good health.

Only one count was recorded for this clone. V is TRBV11-2 and J is TRBJ2-4, with 7 bases lining up with TRBD1. Trimming cost V 0 bases and J 8 bases; bases outside gene matches: 7. The CDR3 contains 15 residues. Germline CDR1 SGHAT, CDR2 FQNNGV. As DNA, the CDR3 is TGTGCCAGCAGCTTAGAACTTCAGGACAGGCACATTCAGTACTTC. This codes for CASSLELQDRHIQYF.

CDR3 protein: CASSLALAANTGELFF. The CDR3 nucleotides are TGTGCCAGCAGCTTAGCCCTAGCGGCAAACACCGGGGAGCTGTTTTTT. The chain links TRBV7-2 to TRBJ2-2, with TRBD2 identical over 7 bases. V lost 0 bases, J lost 2 bases, and 3 bases stayed unmatched. The germline gives CDR1 SGHTA, CDR2 FQGNSA. This CDR3 spans 16 amino acids. The full variable domain, rest sourced from reference TRBV7-2 and TRBJ2-2, is GAGVSQSPSNKVTEKGKDVELRCDPISGHTALYWYRQSLGQGLEFLIYFQGNSAPDKSGLPSDRFSAERTGGSVSTLTIQRTQQEDSAVYLCASSLALAANTGELFFGEGSRLTVL.